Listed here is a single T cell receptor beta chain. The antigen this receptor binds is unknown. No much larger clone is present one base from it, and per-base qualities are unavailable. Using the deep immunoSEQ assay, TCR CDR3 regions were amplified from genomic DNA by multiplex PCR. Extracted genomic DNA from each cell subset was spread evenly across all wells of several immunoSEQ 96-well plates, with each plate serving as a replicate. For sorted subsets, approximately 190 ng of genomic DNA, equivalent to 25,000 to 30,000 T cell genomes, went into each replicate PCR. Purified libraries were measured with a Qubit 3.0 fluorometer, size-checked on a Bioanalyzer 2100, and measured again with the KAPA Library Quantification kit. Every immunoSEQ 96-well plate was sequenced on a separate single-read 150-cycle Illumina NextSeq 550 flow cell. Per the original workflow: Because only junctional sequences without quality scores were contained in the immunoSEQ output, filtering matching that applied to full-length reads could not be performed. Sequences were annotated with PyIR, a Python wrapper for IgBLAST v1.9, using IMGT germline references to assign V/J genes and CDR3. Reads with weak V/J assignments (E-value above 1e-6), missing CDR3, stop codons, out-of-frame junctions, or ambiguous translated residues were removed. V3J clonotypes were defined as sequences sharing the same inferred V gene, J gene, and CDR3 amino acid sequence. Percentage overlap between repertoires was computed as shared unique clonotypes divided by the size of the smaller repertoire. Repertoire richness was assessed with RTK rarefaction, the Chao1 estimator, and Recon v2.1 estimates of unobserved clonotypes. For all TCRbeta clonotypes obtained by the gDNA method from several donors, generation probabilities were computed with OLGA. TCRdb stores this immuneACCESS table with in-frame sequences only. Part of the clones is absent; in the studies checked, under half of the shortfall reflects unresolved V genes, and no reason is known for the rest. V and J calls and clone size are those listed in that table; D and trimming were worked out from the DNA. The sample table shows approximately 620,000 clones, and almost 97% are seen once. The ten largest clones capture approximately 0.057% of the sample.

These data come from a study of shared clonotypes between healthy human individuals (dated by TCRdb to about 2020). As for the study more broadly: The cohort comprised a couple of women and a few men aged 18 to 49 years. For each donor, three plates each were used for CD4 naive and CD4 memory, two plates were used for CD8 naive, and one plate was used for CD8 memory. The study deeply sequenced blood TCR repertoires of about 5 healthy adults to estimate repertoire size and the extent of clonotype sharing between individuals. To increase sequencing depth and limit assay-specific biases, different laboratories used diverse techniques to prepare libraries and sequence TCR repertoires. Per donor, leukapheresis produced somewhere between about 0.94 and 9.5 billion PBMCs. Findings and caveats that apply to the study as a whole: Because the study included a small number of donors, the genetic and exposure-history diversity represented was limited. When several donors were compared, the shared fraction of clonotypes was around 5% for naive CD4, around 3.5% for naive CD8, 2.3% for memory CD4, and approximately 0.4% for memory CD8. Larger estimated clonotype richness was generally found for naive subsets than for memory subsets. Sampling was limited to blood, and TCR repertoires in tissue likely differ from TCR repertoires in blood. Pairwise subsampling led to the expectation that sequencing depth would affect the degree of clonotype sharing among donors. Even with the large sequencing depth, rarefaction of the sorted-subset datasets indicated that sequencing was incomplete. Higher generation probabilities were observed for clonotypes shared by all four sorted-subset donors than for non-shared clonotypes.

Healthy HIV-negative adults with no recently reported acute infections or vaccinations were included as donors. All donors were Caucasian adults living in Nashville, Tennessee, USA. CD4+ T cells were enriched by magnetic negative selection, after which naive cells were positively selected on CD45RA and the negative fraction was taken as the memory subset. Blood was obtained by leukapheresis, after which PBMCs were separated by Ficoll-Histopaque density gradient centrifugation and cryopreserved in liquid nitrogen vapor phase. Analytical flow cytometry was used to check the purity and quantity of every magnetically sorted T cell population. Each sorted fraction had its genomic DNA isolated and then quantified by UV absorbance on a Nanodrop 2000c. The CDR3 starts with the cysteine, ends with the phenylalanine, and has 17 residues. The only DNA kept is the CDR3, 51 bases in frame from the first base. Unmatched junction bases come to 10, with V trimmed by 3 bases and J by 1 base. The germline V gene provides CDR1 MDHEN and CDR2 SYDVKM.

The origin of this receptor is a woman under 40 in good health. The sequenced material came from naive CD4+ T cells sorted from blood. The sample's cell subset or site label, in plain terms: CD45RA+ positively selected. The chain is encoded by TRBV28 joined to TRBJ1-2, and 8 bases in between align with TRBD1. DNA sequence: TGTGCCAGCAGTTTGCCCTTCGGACAGGGTGGTAACTATGGCTACACCTTC. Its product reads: CASSLPFGQGGNYGYTF.